This TCR beta chain stems from a study of Ad26.COV2.S vaccination and SARS-CoV-2 variants. Turning to the study itself: Once or twice, 56 days apart, Ad26.COV2.S was delivered intramuscularly. Study-wide results and limits: Vaccine and placebo groups showed comparable non-spike TCR breadth.

TCRdb keeps only in-frame clones here, not all; method: immunoSEQ multiplex PCR. This table has some 420,000 clones, 88% appearing once. Comment on this clone: As yet, its antigen is unknown.

CDR1 is MGHRA and CDR2 is YSYEKL in the germline V gene. This CDR3 is built from 17 residues. Losses at the gene ends were 0 bases for V and 4 bases for J; bases not matched to a gene: 10. The treatment here: some 19 received Ad26.COV2.S at low or high dose, single or two shots; about 5 received placebo; per-sample allocation not given. Day 63 after the first injection of vaccine or placebo was the sampling time. The J gene is TRBJ1-2, the V gene TRBV4-1; the match to TRBD1 covers 8 bases. Source: peripheral blood, taken in a trial of Ad26.COV2.S vaccine versus placebo. The TCR sequence derives from a person aged 18 to 59 who received the Ad26.COV2.S COVID-19 vaccine or a placebo. The CDR3 sequence: CASSQESGQDVIYGYTF. CDR3 in DNA: TGCGCCAGCAGCCAAGAGTCGGGACAGGATGTAATCTATGGCTACACCTTC.